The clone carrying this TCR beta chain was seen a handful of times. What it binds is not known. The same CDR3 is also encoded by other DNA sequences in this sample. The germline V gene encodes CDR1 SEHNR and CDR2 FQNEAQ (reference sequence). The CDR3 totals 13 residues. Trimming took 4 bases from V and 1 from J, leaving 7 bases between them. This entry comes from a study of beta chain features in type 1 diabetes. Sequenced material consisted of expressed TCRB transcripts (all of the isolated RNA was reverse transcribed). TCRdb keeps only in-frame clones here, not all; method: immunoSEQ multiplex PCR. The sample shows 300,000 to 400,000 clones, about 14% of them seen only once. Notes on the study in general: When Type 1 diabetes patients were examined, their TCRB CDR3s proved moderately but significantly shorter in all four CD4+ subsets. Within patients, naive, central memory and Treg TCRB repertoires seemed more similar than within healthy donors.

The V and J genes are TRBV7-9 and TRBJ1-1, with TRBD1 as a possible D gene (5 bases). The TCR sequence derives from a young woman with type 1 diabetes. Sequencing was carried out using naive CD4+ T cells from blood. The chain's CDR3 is CASSSQGNTEAFF. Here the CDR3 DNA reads TGTGCCAGCAGCTCGCAGGGGAACACTGAAGCTTTCTTT.